The T cell receptor beta chain described here comes from a study of cytomegalovirus exposure and HLA in healthy donors. Study observations and caveats: Using the classifier, cytomegalovirus status was reportedly diagnosed with high specificity and sensitivity. Overall, approximately 180 TCR beta chains were annotated as cytomegalovirus-associated. Usually a TCR sequence was rare, but some public TCRs were found in many donors.

CDR1 is ENHRY, CDR2 SYGVKD, per germline. This CDR3 region has 14 residues. V dropped 2 bases and J dropped 3 bases, with 8 bases sitting between them. Note on this clone: The antigen is not known.

Profiled with immunoSEQ multiplex PCR; TCRdb holds only in-frame clones, not every one. This table holds 75,000 to 95,000 clones, approximately 96% found once. This receptor was taken from a man aged 18-30 years in good health and CMV-seronegative. The sequencing input was PBMCs. The chain is built from TRBV10-3 and TRBJ1-5; D possibly corresponds to TRBD1 (5 bases). The CDR3 reads CAISEGAANQPQHF. CDR3 DNA sequence: TGTGCCATCAGTGAGGGGGCAGCCAATCAGCCCCAGCATTTT.